This T cell receptor (beta chain) was documented in a study of T cell repertoires in cytomegalovirus infection. CDR1 is LNHDA, CDR2 SQIVND, per germline (reference sequence). Trimming at V came to 4 bases and at J to 1 base, leaving 2 bases not matched to a gene. CDR3 size: 14 residues. Study-wide findings and caveats: HLA-C-restricted CMV clonotypes gave the most frequent clonotype in two of eight donors.

This clonotype appeared many times. Its antigen is currently unknown. TCRdb re-derived calls from the reads in MiXCR, one entry per CDR3 protein. In the table there are approximately 500,000 distinct CDR3 sequences, 16% of which are singletons. This TCR was recovered from a human donor in good health (CMV status not recorded). Some clones in this sample may be carry-over from other donors' samples. Input material: CD8+ T cells from PBMCs. The chain carries TRBV19 and TRBJ2-7; the match to TRBD1 covers 9 bases. CDR3 nucleotides: TGTGCCAGTAGTAAGGGGACAGGGTCCTACGAGCAGTACTTC. As protein: CASSKGTGSYEQYF.